The 22 T cell receptor beta chains given below trace back to one sample, sequenced in a study of OX40 agonist ivuxolimab in advanced cancers. This table comes from immunoSEQ multiplex PCR, and its TCRdb copy is limited to in-frame clones, with some not included. The sample consists of some 86,000 clones, roughly 94% of them appearing once. The source was CD4+ or CD8+ T cells sorted from blood, collected in a trial of the OX40 agonist ivuxolimab. Receptors were obtained from an adult with an advanced solid tumor such as melanoma, head and neck, liver or kidney cancer.

The chain employs TRBV7-9 and TRBJ2-7, with 10 bases that match TRBD1. The V segment lost 4 bases and the J segment 4 bases; nucleotides outside the gene matches: 4. CDR3 length: 14 amino acids. CDR1 SEHNR and CDR2 FQNEAQ come from the germline V gene (reference sequence). The CDR3 loop reads CASSSWDRGYEQYF. The CDR3 DNA is TGTGCCAGCAGCTCGTGGGACAGGGGTTACGAGCAGTACTTC.

This clone was seen once. The genes are TRBV19 and TRBJ2-7; TRBD1 matches 11 bases. Germline V CDR1 and CDR2: LNHDA, SQIVND (reference sequence). V lost 7 bases, J lost 3 bases, and 5 bases stayed unmatched. The CDR3 is 14 residues long. The DNA for the CDR3 is TGTGCCAGTAAGGTCGGGACAGGGGGCTACGAGCAGTACTTC. Translated, it gives CASKVGTGGYEQYF.

The rearrangement uses TRBV7-9 and TRBJ1-1; D is ambiguous. Germline lookup yields CDR1 SEHNR and CDR2 FQNEAQ (reference sequence). CDR3 length equals 16 residues. Deletions cut 1 base from V and 0 bases from J, with 12 bases between. CDR3 residues: CASSLVGDLMNTEAFF. The CDR3 DNA reads as TGTGCCAGCAGCTTAGTCGGGGATCTCATGAACACTGAAGCTTTCTTT.

The chain combines TRBV6-6 with TRBJ2-2; tentatively, D is TRBD2 (6 bases). The CDR3 has 15 residues. Germline V gives CDR1 MNHNY, CDR2 SVGAGI (reference sequence). V was cut by 5 bases and J by 6 bases, with 16 bases left in between. The CDR3 loop is CASSLLSGVSGELFF. CDR3 nucleotide sequence: TGTGCCAGCAGTCTCCTATCGGGAGTATCCGGGGAGCTGTTTTTT.

This clone turned up a few times. This chain joins TRBV7-9 and TRBJ1-2; no clear D gene. V lost 5 bases, J lost 8 bases, and 15 bases lay in between. Germline lookup yields CDR1 SEHNR and CDR2 FQNEAQ (reference sequence). This CDR3 is 13 amino acids long. CDR3 bases: TGTGCCAGCAGCCAAGACCCCTCGTACGGCTACACCTTC. The encoded protein is CASSQDPSYGYTF.

The sample holds one count of this clone. The chain carries TRBV28 and TRBJ1-5; D perhaps matches TRBD1 (5 bases). Germline V lookup: CDR1 MDHEN, CDR2 SYDVKM. This CDR3 spans 15 amino acids. V shed 3 bases and J shed 7 bases, with 16 bases lying between them. The CDR3 nucleotides read TGTGCCAGCAGTTTGAGGGGTGGGGAATCCCAGCCCCAGCATTTT. Amino acids: CASSLRGGESQPQHF.

This sequence joins TRBV27 and TRBJ2-7; D gene uncertain. The ends were cut back, 0 bases at V and 1 base at J, with 7 bases in the middle. The germline V gene encodes CDR1 MNHEY and CDR2 SMNVEV (reference sequence). The CDR3 totals 14 residues. The chain's CDR3 is CASSLSITSYEQYF. As DNA, the CDR3 is TGTGCCAGCAGTTTATCAATAACGTCCTACGAGCAGTACTTC.

Here the CDR3 DNA reads TGTGCCACCAGCAGATTCGGCGGGAGCGCTGAAGCTTTCTTT. The encoded protein is CATSRFGGSAEAFF. The chain joins TRBV15 to TRBJ1-1; D remains unclear. V dropped 2 bases and J dropped 6 bases, with 13 bases sitting between them. CDR3 length equals 14 residues. The germline gives CDR1 LNHNV, CDR2 YYDKDF (reference sequence).

The chain employs TRBV10-3 and TRBJ2-3, with TRBD2 matching 14 bases. This CDR3 contains 20 residues. With 5 bases clipped from V and 0 bases from J, the junction kept 13 bases outside the gene matches. Looked up from germline, CDR1 is ENHRY and CDR2 is SYGVKD. CDR3 DNA: TGTGCCATCAGTTCTCTTGGACTAGCGGGAGGCCCAGGGAGCACAGATACGCAGTATTTT. As protein: CAISSLGLAGGPGSTDTQYF.

The chain is built from TRBV2 and TRBJ2-7; D possibly corresponds to TRBD1 (6 bases). The germline V and J ends were trimmed by 11 bases and 1 base, with 12 bases remaining between them. The CDR3 has 12 amino acids. CDR1 and CDR2 from the germline V gene are SNHLY and FYNNEI. In DNA, the CDR3 is TGTGCCGGATCGGACAGTTCCTACGAGCAGTACTTC. This codes for CAGSDSSYEQYF.

The chain combines TRBV19 with TRBJ2-5; TRBD1 is a possible D gene (6 bases). From germline, CDR1 is LNHDA and CDR2 SQIVND (reference sequence). The CDR3 has 13 amino acids. Deletions cut 8 bases from V and 4 bases from J, with 14 bases between. CDR3 region: CASGLRGGETQYF. The DNA of the CDR3 is TGTGCCAGTGGCCTCCGAGGGGGAGAGACCCAGTACTTC.

CDR3 bases: TGTGCCAGTAGTATGACGGGAGGGAACACTGAAGCTTTCTTT. This sequence encodes CASSMTGGNTEAFF. V usage is TRBV19 and J usage is TRBJ1-1; D gene unclear. The CDR3 runs 14 residues. Trimming took off 3 bases at V and 1 base at J, with 9 bases between the two ends. Germline assignment: CDR1 LNHDA and CDR2 SQIVND (reference sequence).

Notes on this clone: One junction end disagrees with the germline gene, perhaps due to a read error. Here the CDR3 reads CASSQSAGTGHITAFF. The CDR3 DNA follows: TGCGCCAGCAGCCAGTCAGCCGGGACAGGCCATATTACGGCTTTCTTT. The genes are TRBV11-2 and TRBJ1-1; 8 bases align to TRBD1. The CDR3 has 16 residues. Germline CDR1 and CDR2: SGHAT and FQNNGV.

The chain carries TRBV6-4 and TRBJ2-3; the D gene is possibly TRBD2 (5 bases). Trimming took off 3 bases at V and 6 bases at J, with 16 bases between the two ends. The CDR3 covers 15 residues. Germline V gene sequence: CDR1 MRHNA, CDR2 SNTAGT. CDR3 sequence reads: CASSEGVTLGDTQYF. CDR3 nucleotide sequence: TGTGCCAGCAGTGAGGGAGTTACCCTAGGCGATACGCAGTATTTT.

The chain joins TRBV30 to TRBJ2-5; possible D gene TRBD1, 5 bases. V was clipped by 0 bases and J by 3 bases, with 11 bases between them. The CDR3 runs to 14 residues. The germline V gene encodes CDR1 GTSNPN and CDR2 SVGIG (reference sequence). The CDR3 bases are TGTGCCTGGAGTGTGTTAGTCAGGGAAGAGACCCAGTACTTC. Encoded protein: CAWSVLVREETQYF.

The sample holds one count of this clone. The V gene is TRBV11-2, the J gene TRBJ2-1; 9 nucleotides agree with TRBD2. V lost 1 base to trimming and J lost 2 bases; unmatched junction nucleotides: 3. Germline V lookup: CDR1 SGHAT, CDR2 FQNNGV. CDR3 length: 16 amino acids. The CDR3 coding sequence is TGTGCCAGCAGCTTAGGGGGCGGGAGGGCCTACAATGAGCAGTTCTTC. It translates to CASSLGGGRAYNEQFF.

V gene TRBV5-1 combines with J gene TRBJ2-2; no reliable D call. Germline lookup yields CDR1 SGHRS and CDR2 YFSETQ. This CDR3 comprises 11 residues. V lost 6 bases, J lost 2 bases, and 2 bases lay in between. CDR3 region: CASTNTGELFF. CDR3 sequence (DNA): TGCGCCAGCACCAACACCGGGGAGCTGTTTTTT.

The chain carries TRBV11-2 and TRBJ2-7, with a possible D match to TRBD1 (6 bases). The V gene lost 1 base and the J gene lost 3 bases, with 10 bases spanning the gap. Germline CDR1 and CDR2: SGHAT and FQNNGV. This CDR3 comprises 14 residues. The chain's CDR3 is CASSLGDTFYEQYF. CDR3 bases: TGTGCCAGCAGCTTAGGGGACACATTCTACGAGCAGTACTTC.

The chain joins TRBV7-6 to TRBJ2-7, with a possible D match to TRBD2 (6 bases). V lost 1 base, J lost 3 bases, and 16 bases lay in between. From germline, CDR1 is SGHVS and CDR2 FNYEAQ. CDR3 length: 16 residues. The DNA of the CDR3 is TGTGCCAGCAGCTTAGGAGGCGGAGGGGCGGGCTACGAGCAGTACTTC. This translates into CASSLGGGGAGYEQYF. The full variable domain, completed using reference TRBV7-6 and TRBJ2-7, is GAGVSQSPRYKVTKRGQDVALRCDPISGHVSLYWYRQALGQGPEFLTYFNYEAQQDKSGLPNDRFSAERPEGSISTLTIQRTEQRDSAMYRCASSLGGGGAGYEQYFGPGTRLTVT.

The chain joins TRBV28 to TRBJ2-3; 7 bases are shared with TRBD2. V trimming: 6 bases; J trimming: 2 bases; junction bases outside the gene matches: 11. Germline V gene sequence: CDR1 MDHEN, CDR2 SYDVKM. The CDR3 loop spans 16 amino acids. In DNA, the CDR3 is TGTGCCAGCAGCGACCGAGCTAGCGGCTTCACAGATACGCAGTATTTT. Encoded protein: CASSDRASGFTDTQYF.

The chain couples TRBV2 to TRBJ1-2; possibly TRBD1 for D (5 bases). CDR3 size: 11 residues. Germline V gene lookup returns CDR1 SNHLY and CDR2 FYNNEI. Trimming stripped 6 bases from V and 4 bases from J, with 6 bases between. CDR3 coding DNA: TGTGCCAGCAGGAGGGGCTATGGCTACACCTTC. Translation gives CASRRGYGYTF. The full variable domain, with the rest looked up from reference TRBV2 and TRBJ1-2, is EPEVTQTPSHQVTQMGQEVILRCVPISNHLYFYWYRQILGQKVEFLVSFYNNEISEKSEIFDDQFSVERPDGSNFTLKIRSTKLEDSAMYFCASRRGYGYTFGSGTRLTVV.

This chain uses TRBV28 with TRBJ1-6, with a tentative D call TRBD1 (6 bases). V shed 6 bases and J shed 9 bases, with 15 bases lying between them. Germline assignment: CDR1 MDHEN and CDR2 SYDVKM. The CDR3 spans 14 residues. The CDR3 loop reads CASSPRGASSPLHF. DNA for the CDR3: TGTGCCAGCAGCCCTCGGGGGGCGAGTTCACCCCTCCACTTT.